Shown below are 12 T cell receptor beta chains from a single sample sequenced in a study of blood T cell repertoires in COVID-19. Only in-frame clones appear in the TCRdb table, and some are missing; sequencing was by immunoSEQ multiplex PCR. The table has more than 200,000 clones, approximately 79% seen once. The material sequenced was peripheral blood. All receptors derive from a woman of 80 years or more with active or convalescent COVID-19.

CDR3 protein: CASREGTGTGELFF. The DNA for the CDR3 is TGCGCCAGCAGGGAGGGGACTGGAACCGGGGAGCTGTTTTTT. V gene TRBV10-1 combines with J gene TRBJ2-2; D is perhaps TRBD2 (6 bases). V lost 6 bases, J lost 5 bases, and 13 bases lay in between. The length of the CDR3 is 14 residues. In germline, CDR1 is WNHNN, CDR2 SYGVQD (reference sequence).

The chain combines TRBV12-5 with TRBJ2-5; D is uncertain. Germline V CDR1 and CDR2: LGHNT, FRNRAP. The CDR3 covers 11 residues. The germline V and J ends were trimmed by 1 base and 7 bases, with 4 bases remaining between them. The CDR3 here is CASGLGGTQYF. In DNA form, the CDR3 reads TGTGCTAGTGGTTTGGGAGGGACCCAGTACTTC.

The chain employs TRBV5-5 and TRBJ2-5; the match to TRBD1 covers 9 bases. Per germline, CDR1 SGHKS and CDR2 YYEKEE (reference sequence). V lost 4 bases, J lost 5 bases, and 12 bases stayed unmatched. The CDR3 has 16 amino acids. In DNA, the CDR3 is TGTGCCAGCAGCGCCGGTCCCGGGACAGGGTCCGAGACCCAGTACTTC. Translating gives CASSAGPGTGSETQYF.

The chain joins TRBV27 to TRBJ2-7; 7 bases are a match to TRBD1. After removal of 6 bases from V and 2 bases from J, the junction contained 7 bases not matched to a gene. The length of the CDR3 is 14 residues. Germline CDR1 and CDR2: MNHEY and SMNVEV (reference sequence). In DNA form, the CDR3 reads TGTGCCAGCAGGCTACAGGGGCTAACCTACGAGCAGTACTTC. Amino acid sequence: CASRLQGLTYEQYF.

The chain carries TRBV19 and TRBJ2-5; the match to TRBD1 covers 9 bases. The CDR3 runs 18 residues. Germline V lookup: CDR1 LNHDA, CDR2 SQIVND (reference sequence). V dropped 5 bases and J dropped 0; count of bases not matched to a gene: 13. The CDR3, as DNA: TGTGCCAGTAGTCCCCTCGCCGGACAGGGGTCCAACCAAGAGACCCAGTACTTC. Amino acids: CASSPLAGQGSNQETQYF.

The rearrangement uses TRBV3-1 (or the pseudogene TRBV3-2) and TRBJ1-1; D is unresolved. Per germline, CDR1 LGHDT and CDR2 YNNKEL (reference sequence). This CDR3 has 14 amino acids. V lost 2 bases to trimming and J lost 2 bases, with 9 bases between them. The CDR3 here is CASSQFGDNTEAFF. The CDR3 DNA follows: TGTGCCAGCAGCCAATTCGGTGATAACACTGAAGCTTTCTTT.

V gene TRBV19 combines with J gene TRBJ1-4; D is uncertain. CDR3 length: 16 residues. The V end lost 3 bases, the J end lost 6 bases, and 17 bases lay between the germline ends. The germline CDR1 and CDR2 sequences are LNHDA and SQIVND (reference sequence). CDR3 region: CASSIGIVDGDEKLFF. The CDR3, as DNA: TGTGCCAGTAGTATTGGGATTGTGGACGGGGATGAAAAACTGTTTTTT.

The V and J genes are TRBV18 and TRBJ1-4; D gene ambiguous. V lost 4 bases, J lost 10 bases, and 19 bases lay in between. This CDR3 region has 15 residues. CDR1 is KGHSH and CDR2 is LQKENI in the germline V gene. In DNA form, the CDR3 reads TGTGCCAGCTCACAAGGGCGAGCGAGGGTGGGAAAACTGTTTTTT. Translated, it gives CASSQGRARVGKLFF.

This chain connects TRBV2 to TRBJ1-1; D is uncertain. CDR3 length: 11 residues. CDR1 is SNHLY, CDR2 FYNNEI, per germline. V was trimmed by 4 bases and J by 7 bases, leaving 7 bases between them. The CDR3 sequence is CASSVGSEAFF. CDR3 coding DNA: TGTGCCAGCAGTGTGGGCAGTGAAGCTTTCTTT.

J is TRBJ1-3 and V is TRBV10-3; possible D gene TRBD1, 5 bases. This CDR3 has 14 residues. V shed 4 bases and J shed 1 base, with 8 bases lying between them. Per germline, CDR1 ENHRY and CDR2 SYGVKD. CDR3 sequence: CAISGQGSGNTIYF. CDR3 DNA sequence: TGTGCCATCAGTGGCCAGGGTTCTGGAAACACCATATATTTT.

The V and J genes are TRBV19 and TRBJ2-5; 10 nucleotides agree with TRBD1. The junction had 3 bases not matched to a gene; V was cut back by 8 bases and J by 3 bases. The germline V gene has CDR1 LNHDA and CDR2 SQIVND (reference sequence). CDR3 size: 13 residues. The CDR3 coding sequence is TGTGCCAGTTCCGGGACAGGGGAAGAGACCCAGTACTTC. It translates to CASSGTGEETQYF. The entire variable domain, with the rest obtained from reference TRBV19 and TRBJ2-5, is as follows: DGGITQSPKYLFRKEGQNVTLSCEQNLNHDAMYWYRQDPGQGLRLIYYSQIVNDFQKGDIAEGYSVSREKKESFPLTVTSAQKNPTAFYLCASSGTGEETQYFGPGTRLLVL.

The chain joins TRBV5-5 to TRBJ2-5; 10 bases agree with TRBD2. With V trimmed by 0 bases and J by 2 bases, 1 base remained unmatched. CDR3 length equals 15 residues. Germline-derived CDR1 and CDR2 are SGHKS and YYEKEE (reference sequence). Here the CDR3 reads CASSLVAGGQETQYF. In nucleotides, the CDR3 is TGTGCCAGCAGCTTGGTAGCGGGGGGACAAGAGACCCAGTACTTC.